This T cell receptor (beta chain) was sequenced for a study of human T cells and chemical hapten exposure. Across the study: TCR yields per sample varied, mainly owing to small pooled library volume differences. Study conclusions and caveats: No alteration of TCRs above 1 in 1000 frequency was seen with DPC sensitization.

At least ten counts were recorded for this clonotype. What it recognizes is unknown. V was clipped by 6 bases and J by 4 bases, with 15 bases between them. Germline V gives CDR1 MNHEY, CDR2 SVGEGT. CDR3 size: 14 residues. Total RNA was extracted from unfractionated whole blood. Unique molecular identifiers were attached to individual cDNA molecules during library preparation. As originally analysed: A typical sample had 95,000 to 100,000 TCRs, with about 23,224 to 690,600 overall. In TCRdb, the 5' RACE reads were re-called with MiXCR into one record per CDR3 protein. The V and J calls reflect TCRdb's pipeline rather than the authors' work. The sample has about 140,000 distinct CDR3 sequences, 3.5% to 5% seen once.

This TCR derives from a female donor in good health. The rearrangement links TRBV6-2 or TRBV6-3 to TRBJ1-1, with D hard to call. The CDR3 DNA is TGTGCCAGCAGGTTGCTGATAGTGGGCACTGAAGCTTTCTTT. As protein: CASRLLIVGTEAFF.